This paragraph covers one T cell receptor beta chain sequence. One entry per CDR3 protein results from TCRdb running MiXCR on the RT-PCR reads. The sample carries about 680,000 distinct CDR3 sequences, over 12% recorded once. Germline CDR1 and CDR2: DFQATT and SNEGSKA (reference sequence). V lost 4 bases to trimming and J lost 5 bases, with 15 bases between them. The length of the CDR3 is 14 residues. The J gene is TRBJ2-1, the V gene TRBV20-1; D is unresolved. The origin of this receptor is a female donor in good health, serving as a healthy control. The specimen sequenced was memory CD4+ T cells from blood. The CDR3 nucleotides are TGCAGTGCTATAGGCGGATTCCAAAACAATGAGCAGTTCTTC. Translated, it gives CSAIGGFQNNEQFF.